The text below deals with one TCR beta chain. Its antigen is unidentified. This entry is derived from a study of blood T cells in healthy people across ages. Regarding the study as a whole: Because donor CMV status was unknown, expanded clonotype changes were possibly confounded.

Unmatched junction bases numbered 6, after V lost 3 bases and J lost 7 bases. The germline CDR1 and CDR2 sequences are SGHTA and FQGNSA. The CDR3 runs to 15 residues. Each sample used at least 6 million PBMCs. The second PCR ran roughly 6 to 11 cycles with a sample-barcoded 5' primer and J-beta primers. CDR3-containing paired-end reads numbering at least 2.5 million came from each sample. TCRdb re-called the 5' RACE reads through MiXCR, storing one row per CDR3 protein. The repertoire holds around 1,500,000 distinct CDR3 sequences, with 42% as singletons. The genes are TRBV7-2 and TRBJ2-1, with 10 bases identical to TRBD1. This receptor was obtained from a young woman in good health. Sequenced sample: blood. The CDR3 nucleotides are TGTGCCAGCAGCTTCGACAGGGGGCGTGAGAATGAGCAGTTCTTC. Translating gives CASSFDRGRENEQFF.